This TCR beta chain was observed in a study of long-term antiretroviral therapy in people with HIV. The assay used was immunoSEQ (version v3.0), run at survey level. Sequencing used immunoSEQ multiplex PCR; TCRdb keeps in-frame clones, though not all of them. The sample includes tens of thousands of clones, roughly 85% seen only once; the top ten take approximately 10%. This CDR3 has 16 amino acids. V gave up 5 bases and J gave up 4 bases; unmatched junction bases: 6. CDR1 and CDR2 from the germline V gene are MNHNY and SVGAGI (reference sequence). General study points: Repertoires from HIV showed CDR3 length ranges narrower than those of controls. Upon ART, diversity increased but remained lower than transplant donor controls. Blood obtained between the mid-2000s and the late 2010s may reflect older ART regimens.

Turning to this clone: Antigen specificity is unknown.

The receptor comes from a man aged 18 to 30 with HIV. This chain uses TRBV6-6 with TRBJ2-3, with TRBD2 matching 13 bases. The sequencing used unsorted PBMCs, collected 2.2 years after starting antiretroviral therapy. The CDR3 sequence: CASSPTLAGGPDTQYF. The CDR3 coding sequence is TGTGCCAGCAGTCCTACACTAGCGGGGGGGCCAGATACGCAGTATTTT.